The entry below gives a single T cell receptor (beta chain) sequence along with its context. Only in-frame clones appear in the TCRdb table, and some are missing; sequencing was by immunoSEQ multiplex PCR. The sample gives some 250,000 clones, about nine tenths of which show up once; roughly 15% is in the top ten. This sample stems from a study of blood T cell repertoires in COVID-19. There are 20 residues in the CDR3. The germline CDR1 and CDR2 sequences are GTSNPN and SVGIG (reference sequence). The V end was cut by 0 bases, the J end by 0 bases, with 23 bases between. The receptor's source is a man aged 18-30 years who had recovered from COVID-19. What was sequenced was PBMCs or T cells enriched from blood (not recorded which). This chain joins TRBV30 and TRBJ1-4, with D perhaps TRBD1 (5 bases). The CDR3 coding sequence is TGTGCCTGGAGTGTAGCCCGGACAAGGGCCCTAGGAGCAACTAATGAAAAACTGTTTTTT. It encodes CAWSVARTRALGATNEKLFF.